One T cell receptor beta chain is described in this entry. This specimen belongs to a study of long-term antiretroviral therapy in people with HIV. This was the immunoSEQ v3.0 assay at survey level. Measured with immunoSEQ multiplex PCR; TCRdb has only the in-frame clones, and not every one. The top ten clones hold roughly 1% of a sample with 25,000 to 35,000 clones, about 88% of them seen once. Germline assignment: CDR1 MNHEY and CDR2 SVGAGI. The CDR3 has 13 amino acids. Deletions cut 7 bases from V and 1 base from J, with 10 bases between. The chain uses TRBV6-5 and TRBJ1-2; maybe TRBD1 (6 bases). Sequencing used unsorted PBMCs, obtained 2 years after starting antiretroviral therapy. The clonotype comes from a man aged 50-59 years with HIV. The CDR3 DNA reads TGTGCCAGCAAGCCAGGGGTTAACTATGGCTACACCTTC. Translation gives CASKPGVNYGYTF.